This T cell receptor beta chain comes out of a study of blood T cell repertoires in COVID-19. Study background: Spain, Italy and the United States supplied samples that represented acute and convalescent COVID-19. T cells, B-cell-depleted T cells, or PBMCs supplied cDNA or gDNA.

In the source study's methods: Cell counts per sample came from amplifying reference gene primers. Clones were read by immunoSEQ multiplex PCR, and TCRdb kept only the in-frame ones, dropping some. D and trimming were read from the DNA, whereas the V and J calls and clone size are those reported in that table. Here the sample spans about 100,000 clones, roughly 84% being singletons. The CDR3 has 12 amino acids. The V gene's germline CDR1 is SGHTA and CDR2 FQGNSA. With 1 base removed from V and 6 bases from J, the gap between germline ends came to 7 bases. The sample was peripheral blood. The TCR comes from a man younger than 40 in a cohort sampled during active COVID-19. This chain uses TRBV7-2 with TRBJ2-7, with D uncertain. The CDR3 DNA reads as TGTGCCAGCAGCTTAGTATCCGGCGAGCAGTACTTC. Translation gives CASSLVSGEQYF.